The clone carrying this T cell receptor beta chain was detected only a few times. The data were obtained in a study of PD-L1 blockade in urothelial cancer. The V and J ends lost 3 bases and 7 bases, in that order; junction bases with no gene match: 11. The CDR3 length is 18 residues. Germline assignment: CDR1 SGHRS and CDR2 YFSETQ. The table came from immunoSEQ multiplex PCR; TCRdb's copy has only in-frame clones and leaves some out. This repertoire shows about 48,000 clones, about four fifths found once; its top ten account for roughly 8.8%. As for time point: peripheral blood 6 weeks after treatment start.

This sample comprised PBMCs, obtained around atezolizumab (anti-PD-L1) treatment. The V call is TRBV5-1, the J call TRBJ2-1; 15 bases are shared with TRBD2. The sequence derives from an older man with urothelial cancer. The CDR3 loop reads CASSSVGLAGGPFNEQFF. The CDR3 DNA sequence: TGCGCCAGCAGCTCTGTTGGACTAGCGGGAGGGCCTTTTAATGAGCAGTTCTTC.